Shown below are 4 T cell receptor beta chains from a single sample sequenced in a study of blood T cell repertoires in COVID-19. TCRdb keeps only in-frame clones here, not all; method: immunoSEQ multiplex PCR. The sample carries around 310,000 clones, approximately 89% recorded once. The material sequenced was PBMCs or T cells enriched from blood (not recorded which). The source of these receptors is a woman aged 35 to 49 who had recovered from COVID-19.

The rearrangement joins TRBV28 to TRBJ2-5; 7 bases are shared with TRBD2. The V gene's germline CDR1 is MDHEN and CDR2 SYDVKM. The junction had 13 bases not matched to a gene; V was cut back by 6 bases and J by 6 bases. This CDR3 spans 15 amino acids. This chain's CDR3 is CASRWGGPNEKTQYF. In DNA form, the CDR3 reads TGTGCCAGCAGGTGGGGAGGGCCCAATGAAAAGACCCAGTACTTC. Based on the CDR3 plus reference TRBV28 and TRBJ2-5, the full variable domain is DVKVTQSSRYLVKRTGEKVFLECVQDMDHENMFWYRQDPGLGLRLIYFSYDVKMKEKGDIPEGYSVSREKKERFSLILESASTNQTSMYLCASRWGGPNEKTQYFGPGTRLLVL.

A single count supports this clone. This rearrangement joins TRBV20-1 to TRBJ1-1; D unresolved. The CDR3 extends over 10 amino acids. Germline CDR1 DFQATT, CDR2 SNEGSKA (reference sequence). The V gene lost 1 base and the J gene lost 6 bases, with 3 bases spanning the gap. CDR3 coding DNA: TGCAGTGCTAGAGTCTCTGAAGCTTTCTTT. Translation gives CSARVSEAFF.

The gene calls are TRBV19 and TRBJ1-2; D unresolved. V gave up 6 bases and J gave up 4 bases, with 12 bases separating them. CDR3 length: 13 residues. Looked up from germline, CDR1 is LNHDA and CDR2 is SQIVND (reference sequence). This chain's CDR3 is CASSPPGSYGYTF. The CDR3, as DNA: TGTGCCAGTAGCCCTCCCGGGAGCTATGGCTACACCTTC.

CDR3 loop: CASSQGLAYNEQFF. In nucleotides, the CDR3 is TGTGCCAGCAGCCAGGGACTAGCGTACAATGAGCAGTTCTTC. The genes are TRBV7-2 and TRBJ2-1, with 10 bases aligning to TRBD2. V lost 5 bases to trimming and J lost 4 bases; unmatched junction nucleotides: 2. Germline CDR1 is SGHTA and CDR2 is FQGNSA. CDR3 length equals 14 residues.